This entry lists 19 T cell receptor beta chains sequenced from one sample in a study of shared clonotypes between healthy human individuals. Clones were read by immunoSEQ multiplex PCR, and TCRdb kept only the in-frame ones, dropping some. The table records 1.5 million to 2.5 million clones, about 94% of them present only once. Terminally differentiated effector memory CD45RA+ cells were left out of the naive CD8 fraction, which was CD45RO-negative and positively selected for CCR7. Sequenced: naive CD8+ T cells sorted from blood. The receptors here all came from a young man in good health.

V gene TRBV27 combines with J gene TRBJ2-2; D is unclear. V was clipped by 3 bases and J by 5 bases, with 10 bases between them. Looked up from germline, CDR1 is MNHEY and CDR2 is SMNVEV (reference sequence). The CDR3 is 14 amino acids. The CDR3 nucleotides read TGTGCCAGCAGTTTTGGAGCTGAAACCGGGGAGCTGTTTTTT. This sequence encodes CASSFGAETGELFF.

The chain uses TRBV11-2 and TRBJ2-7; D is perhaps TRBD1 (6 bases). The CDR3 consists of 15 residues. In germline, CDR1 is SGHAT, CDR2 FQNNGV. V dropped 0 bases and J dropped 2 bases, with 11 bases sitting between them. The CDR3 sequence: CASSLEWGPAYEQYF. The CDR3 coding sequence is TGTGCCAGCAGCTTAGAGTGGGGGCCAGCCTACGAGCAGTACTTC.

The rearrangement uses TRBV7-2 and TRBJ1-2; D is ambiguous. CDR3 length: 13 amino acids. The V gene lost 1 base and the J gene lost 6 bases, with 9 bases spanning the gap. CDR1 SGHTA and CDR2 FQGNSA come from the germline V gene. CDR3 amino acids: CASSLDGLDGYTF. The CDR3 bases are TGTGCCAGCAGCTTAGACGGCTTGGATGGCTACACCTTC. Variable domain in full (rest from reference TRBV7-2 and TRBJ1-2): GAGVSQSPSNKVTEKGKDVELRCDPISGHTALYWYRQSLGQGLEFLIYFQGNSAPDKSGLPSDRFSAERTGGSVSTLTIQRTQQEDSAVYLCASSLDGLDGYTFGSGTRLTVV.

The chain joins TRBV13 to TRBJ1-2, with TRBD1 matching 9 bases. The CDR3 runs 14 residues. The germline gives CDR1 PRHDT, CDR2 FYEKMQ (reference sequence). V gave up 5 bases and J gave up 7 bases; unmatched junction bases: 8. This CDR3 is CASSPTGGYGGYTF. CDR3 nucleotide sequence: TGTGCCAGCAGCCCGACAGGGGGGTACGGTGGCTACACCTTC.

The chain employs TRBV5-6 and TRBJ2-7, with D perhaps matching TRBD2 (5 bases). The length of the CDR3 is 15 residues. The germline V gene has CDR1 SGHDT and CDR2 YYEEEE. The V gene lost 0 bases and the J gene lost 2 bases, with 12 bases spanning the gap. As DNA, the CDR3 is TGTGCCAGCAGCTTGGTAATAGCGCCAACCTACGAGCAGTACTTC. The encoded protein is CASSLVIAPTYEQYF.

The chain carries TRBV6-5 and TRBJ1-1; 7 bases are a match to TRBD1. With 2 bases clipped from V and 7 bases from J, the junction kept 4 bases outside the gene matches. Germline assignment: CDR1 MNHEY and CDR2 SVGAGI. The CDR3 consists of 13 residues. CDR3 in DNA: TGTGCCAGCAGTTACAGGGGGCAGATTGAAGCTTTCTTT. It specifies CASSYRGQIEAFF.

V usage is TRBV5-4 and J usage is TRBJ1-2; weak D call: TRBD1 (5 bases). With 0 bases removed from V and 3 bases from J, the gap between germline ends came to 12 bases. There are 15 residues in the CDR3. Germline CDR1 is SGHNT and CDR2 is YYREEE (reference sequence). CDR3 coding DNA: TGTGCCAGCAGCTTGGAGGGAAGGGGTGACTATGGCTACACCTTC. It translates to CASSLEGRGDYGYTF.

The chain has TRBV13 and TRBJ2-1; no clear D gene. V lost 5 bases and J 7 bases, leaving 9 bases between the germline ends. CDR1 is PRHDT and CDR2 is FYEKMQ in the germline V gene (reference sequence). The CDR3 consists of 12 residues. CDR3 in DNA: TGTGCCAGCAGCACCGGGTGGAATGAGCAGTTCTTC. It yields the protein CASSTGWNEQFF.

The chain carries TRBV5-1 and TRBJ2-1, with 8 nucleotides matching TRBD2. The CDR3 totals 14 residues. Looked up from germline, CDR1 is SGHRS and CDR2 is YFSETQ. Unmatched junction bases numbered 8, after V lost 5 bases and J lost 7 bases. The CDR3, as DNA: TGCGCCAGCAGTGGGACTAGAGGGGGGAATGAGCAGTTCTTC. Amino acid sequence: CASSGTRGGNEQFF.

As for this clone: Other DNA sequences in the same sample also yield this CDR3. CDR3 in amino acids: CASSGGSYEQYF. CDR3 bases: TGTGCCAGCAGTGGGGGTTCCTACGAGCAGTACTTC. V and J are TRBV6-5 and TRBJ2-7; D assignment may be TRBD1 or TRBD2 (5 bases each). The CDR3 consists of 12 residues. The V and J ends lost 5 bases and 1 base respectively, with 6 bases between them. Germline assignment: CDR1 MNHEY and CDR2 SVGAGI.

V and J are TRBV5-8 and TRBJ2-5; D is unresolved. V was clipped by 0 bases and J by 7 bases, with 10 bases between them. The CDR3 loop spans 13 amino acids. CDR1 is SGHTS and CDR2 is YDEGEE in the germline V gene. The CDR3 protein is CASSLGPEGTQYF. The CDR3 DNA sequence: TGTGCCAGCAGCTTGGGACCAGAAGGGACCCAGTACTTC. The full variable domain, rest sourced from reference TRBV5-8 and TRBJ2-5, is EAGVTQSPTHLIKTRGQQATLRCSPISGHTSVYWYQQALGLGLQFLLWYDEGEERNRGNFPPRFSGRQFPNYSSELNVNALELEDSALYLCASSLGPEGTQYFGPGTRLLVL.

The chain recombines TRBV7-9 with TRBJ1-2; the D gene is possibly TRBD1 (5 bases). Trimming removed 4 bases at V and 6 bases at J, with 18 bases between. The CDR3 sequence is 15 residues long. Germline CDR1 and CDR2: SEHNR and FQNEAQ (reference sequence). The CDR3 reads CASSSSARGLDGYTF. CDR3 nucleotide sequence: TGTGCCAGCAGCTCTTCTGCGCGGGGGTTGGATGGCTACACCTTC.

V is TRBV6-5 and J is TRBJ2-7; D may be TRBD1 or TRBD2 (5 bases each). The V and J ends lost 3 bases and 3 bases respectively, with 12 bases between them. Per germline, CDR1 MNHEY and CDR2 SVGAGI. The CDR3 loop spans 14 amino acids. The CDR3 bases are TGTGCCAGCAGTTATGGTGGGACCAACTACGAGCAGTACTTC. Its protein product is CASSYGGTNYEQYF.

In DNA, the CDR3 is TGTGCCAGCAGCGGATCTGCGGGGGTCAATCAGCCCCAGCATTTT. It specifies CASSGSAGVNQPQHF. This sequence joins TRBV9 and TRBJ1-5; D perhaps matches TRBD1 (5 bases). Germline V gene data show CDR1 as SGDLS and CDR2 as YYNGEE. This CDR3 has 15 amino acids. Trimming left V 3 bases short and J 3 bases short, with 13 bases between.

The rearrangement uses TRBV10-2 and TRBJ1-1, with a tentative D call TRBD1 (6 bases). Germline V gene lookup returns CDR1 WSHSY and CDR2 SAAADI. Deletions cut 6 bases from V and 7 bases from J, with 12 bases between. The CDR3 has 12 amino acids. CDR3 nucleotides: TGCGCCAGCAGCCCCGGACAGTATGAAGCTTTCTTT. It codes for CASSPGQYEAFF.

Note on this clone: Other DNA variants within this sample encode the same CDR3. The chain combines TRBV4-3 with TRBJ2-3; D is perhaps TRBD2 (5 bases). The CDR3 contains 15 residues. Germline V gene data show CDR1 as LGHNA and CDR2 as YSLEER. V shed 1 base and J shed 0 bases, with 8 bases lying between them. The CDR3 DNA follows: TGCGCCAGCAGCCAAGGAGGGAGTAGCACAGATACGCAGTATTTT. Amino acids: CASSQGGSSTDTQYF.

The chain's CDR3 is CASAAKTSNQPQHF. The CDR3 region has the DNA TGTGCCAGCGCAGCAAAGACATCCAATCAGCCCCAGCATTTT. This rearrangement joins TRBV27 to TRBJ1-5; D uncertain. The V gene lost 8 bases and the J gene lost 3 bases, with 14 bases spanning the gap. This CDR3 spans 14 amino acids. The germline gives CDR1 MNHEY, CDR2 SMNVEV (reference sequence).

The chain couples TRBV6-5 to TRBJ1-2, with D hard to call. V was clipped by 2 bases and J by 4 bases, with 14 bases between them. The CDR3 has 15 amino acids. Per the germline V gene, CDR1 is MNHEY and CDR2 is SVGAGI. The CDR3 DNA sequence: TGTGCCAGCAGTTACGATAGGGAAGAGATCTATGGCTACACCTTC. Residues: CASSYDREEIYGYTF.

This chain links TRBV28 with TRBJ1-4; maybe TRBD1 (6 bases). Trimming left V 6 bases short and J 16 bases short, with 18 bases between. Germline CDR1 is MDHEN and CDR2 is SYDVKM. The CDR3 is 12 amino acids. CDR3 sequence: CASSPDRSPPFF. The CDR3 DNA sequence: TGTGCCAGCAGCCCTGACAGGTCTCCTCCGTTTTTT.